The rows below give T cell receptor beta chains drawn from one sample of a study of shared T cell receptors in the human thymus. TCRdb's copy holds only in-frame clones and misses some; the assay was immunoSEQ multiplex PCR. The sample has about 500,000 clones; 75% to 85% are singletons. The sample was also reused in another study, on human thymus T cells.

The specimen was thymocytes. Every receptor here comes from a boy less than two years old with a congenital heart defect. Both conserved end residues are part of each CDR3. The D gene is left open where the match is weak. Not every row has a clone size; where given, it reads once, few, many or a size class.

CDR3 DNA,CDR3 protein,J gene,clone size,V gene,D gene
TGTGCCAGCAGCCAGGGACAGGGCCCCTACGAGCAGTACTTC,CASSQGQGPYEQYF,TRBJ2-7,NA,TRBV7-2,TRBD1
TGTGCCAGCCGGAGGGGAAACTATGGCTACACCTTC,CASRRGNYGYTF,TRBJ1-2,NA,TRBV6-5,NA
TGTGCTAGTGGTTTGAACGGGGTTACTGGCTACACCTTC,CASGLNGVTGYTF,TRBJ1-2,NA,TRBV12-5,NA
TGTGCCAGCAGTAGACAGGGGTACACGCAGTATTTT,CASSRQGYTQYF,TRBJ2-3,NA,TRBV6-5,TRBD1
TGTGCCAGCACTCAAGCGGCCTCCCCCGAGACCCAGTACTTC,CASTQAASPETQYF,TRBJ2-5,NA,TRBV6-5,NA
TGTGCCAGCAGTTTCCCCCGGGACAGGTCGGTCGGGGATACGCAGTATTTT,CASSFPRDRSVGDTQYF,TRBJ2-3,once,TRBV28,TRBD1
TGTGCCAGCAGCCCCCGGACAGGGACCGGGGAGCTGTTTTTT,CASSPRTGTGELFF,TRBJ2-2,NA,TRBV11-2,TRBD1
TGTGCCTGGAGTGAGGGACAGGGCCGGAGGGAGAGACCCTACGAGCAGTACTTC,CAWSEGQGRRERPYEQYF,TRBJ2-7,NA,TRBV30,TRBD1
TGTGCCAGCAGTTTATTTCACGGGGAGACCCAGTACTTC,CASSLFHGETQYF,TRBJ2-5,NA,TRBV27,NA
TGTGCCAGCAGCTTAATTCCCCGACAGGGCCCCACAGATACGCAGTATTTT,CASSLIPRQGPTDTQYF,TRBJ2-3,NA,TRBV7-3,TRBD1
TGTGCCAGCAGCAGAGACAGGGGACACGAGCAGTACTTC,CASSRDRGHEQYF,TRBJ2-7,NA,TRBV2,TRBD1
TGTGCCAGCAGCTCTCCGGGACTAGCCATCCACGAGCAGTACTTC,CASSSPGLAIHEQYF,TRBJ2-7,NA,TRBV4-2,TRBD2
TGTGCCAGCAGCTTGTTAGCGGGGGGCTCCTACGAGCAGTACTTC,CASSLLAGGSYEQYF,TRBJ2-7,NA,TRBV5-4,TRBD2
TGTGCCAGCAGTTTTCAGGGTGGTGAGCAGTTCTTC,CASSFQGGEQFF,TRBJ2-1,NA,TRBV27,NA
TGCGCCAGCAGCTTGGTCAGACGGGGAGGGAAAAATCAGCCCCAGCATTTT,CASSLVRRGGKNQPQHF,TRBJ1-5,NA,TRBV5-1,NA
TGCAGCGTTGACTACGGGGGTGGGGTTCAGTACTTC,CSVDYGGGVQYF,TRBJ2-4,few,TRBV29-1,NA
TGTGCCAGCAGCGGGACCCGGGACAGGGAAGAGACCCAGTACTTC,CASSGTRDREETQYF,TRBJ2-5,NA,TRBV13,TRBD1
TGTGCCAGCAGTTTAAGCGGAGTCACAGATACGCAGTATTTT,CASSLSGVTDTQYF,TRBJ2-3,NA,TRBV28,NA
TGTGCCAGCTCACCGTCCGGGGGGATAAGCAATCAGCCCCAGCATTTT,CASSPSGGISNQPQHF,TRBJ1-5,NA,TRBV18,NA
TGTGCCAGCAGCGATCAGGGCCGTCCAGTTACGCAGTATTTT,CASSDQGRPVTQYF,TRBJ2-3,NA,TRBV14,NA
TGTGCCAGCAGCTCGTCCCGGGCGGGAGGTAGCATCGATGAGCAGTTCTTC,CASSSSRAGGSIDEQFF,TRBJ2-1,NA,TRBV5-8,TRBD2
TGCGCCAGCTCCGGACAGAACGAGCAGTACTTC,CASSGQNEQYF,TRBJ2-7,NA,TRBV10-1,NA
TGTGCCACCAGCAGAGAAGGACTAGCCCATGGGAATGAGCAGTTCTTC,CATSREGLAHGNEQFF,TRBJ2-1,NA,TRBV15,TRBD2
TGTGCCAGCAGCGTAGGGTTCACACCGTACCAAGAGACCCAGTACTTC,CASSVGFTPYQETQYF,TRBJ2-5,NA,TRBV9,NA
TGCGCCAGCAGCCAAGATCGGCCCCTTCATCTAGCGGGACGTTACAATGAGCAGTTCTTC,CASSQDRPLHLAGRYNEQFF,TRBJ2-1,NA,TRBV4-3,TRBD2
TGCGCCAGCAGCCAAGGGACTAGACCCTACGAGCAGTACTTC,CASSQGTRPYEQYF,TRBJ2-7,NA,TRBV4-1,TRBD2
TGCGCCAGCAGTCAATCGGCAGGGGTGTCCTACGAGCAGTACTTC,CASSQSAGVSYEQYF,TRBJ2-7,few,TRBV23-1,NA
TGCAGCGTTTCCGCGCCTGAAGCTTTCTTT,CSVSAPEAFF,TRBJ1-1,NA,TRBV29-1,NA
TGTGCCAGCAGTGCCAACCTAGCGGGAGGATCCAACGTCCTGACTTTC,CASSANLAGGSNVLTF,TRBJ2-6,once,TRBV6-6,TRBD2
TGTGCCAGCGTGAGACTAGCGGGAGATCGGGAGACCCAGTACTTC,CASVRLAGDRETQYF,TRBJ2-5,few,TRBV7-2,TRBD2
TGTGCCAGCAGTGAAGAGGACGAGCAGTACTTC,CASSEEDEQYF,TRBJ2-7,NA,TRBV25-1,NA
TGTGCCAGCAGTGACCAGGGGGGCGAGCAGTTCTTC,CASSDQGGEQFF,TRBJ2-1,NA,TRBV11-3,NA
TGTGCCACCAAGGGGACTCCGCATCGGGAGCAGTACTTC,CATKGTPHREQYF,TRBJ2-7,few,TRBV6-5,NA
TGCGCCAGCAGCCAAGAAGCGGCAGGTGATATAAACACTGAAGCTTTCTTT,CASSQEAAGDINTEAFF,TRBJ1-1,NA,TRBV4-1,NA
TGTGCCAGCAGTGATGGATTAGCGGGAGTAGAGCAGTTCTTC,CASSDGLAGVEQFF,TRBJ2-1,NA,TRBV25-1,TRBD2
TGTGCCAGCAGCTGGCGCCCAGGGGGCGGTTCCTACAATGAGCAGTTCTTC,CASSWRPGGGSYNEQFF,TRBJ2-1,NA,TRBV11-2,TRBD1
TGTGCCAGCAGCTTAGCGGGAGGGACTAGCGGGGTGATCTACGAGCAGTACTTC,CASSLAGGTSGVIYEQYF,TRBJ2-7,few,TRBV7-2,TRBD2
TGTGCCAGCAGCTCCTCGGGTCAGCCCCAGCATTTT,CASSSSGQPQHF,TRBJ1-5,NA,TRBV7-9,NA
TGTGCCAGCCGGGGAGGCGGACAAGAGACCCAGTACTTC,CASRGGGQETQYF,TRBJ2-5,NA,TRBV5-5,NA
TGTGCCAGCAGCGTAGGTGGTAGCGGGAGGGGGGGGTACAATGAGCAGTTCTTC,CASSVGGSGRGGYNEQFF,TRBJ2-1,NA,TRBV9,TRBD2
TGTGCCAGCAGCCCGCACACCCAGTGCGGCACTGAAGCTTTCTTT,CASSPHTQCGTEAFF,TRBJ1-1,NA,TRBV11-2,NA
TGTGCCAGCAGCGTAGGTCTACTCTATTCTAGCTCCTACGAGCAGTACTTC,CASSVGLLYSSSYEQYF,TRBJ2-7,NA,TRBV9,NA
TGTGCCAGCAGTTACACCGACGGGGGGGCTGTCACTGAAGCTTTCTTT,CASSYTDGGAVTEAFF,TRBJ1-1,few,TRBV6-5,NA
TGCAGCGTTCCGGAGGGGGAGACCCAGTACTTC,CSVPEGETQYF,TRBJ2-5,NA,TRBV29-1,NA
TGTGCCAGCAGGGCGGGAGGGGACTACGAGCAGTACTTC,CASRAGGDYEQYF,TRBJ2-7,NA,TRBV7-8,TRBD2
TGCGCCAGCAGCCAAGAAAAGGGAGATGGTCTTACCGGGGAGCTGTTTTTT,CASSQEKGDGLTGELFF,TRBJ2-2,once,TRBV4-3,NA
TGTGCCTGGAGTGTACTAGCGTACCAAGAGACCCAGTACTTC,CAWSVLAYQETQYF,TRBJ2-5,NA,TRBV30,TRBD2
TGTGCCCGCGGGACTCTCGCCGGGGAGCTGTTTTTT,CARGTLAGELFF,TRBJ2-2,NA,TRBV27,NA
TGCGCCAGCAGCCAAGAGGTAGCACAGGGGCCCTACGAGCAGTACTTC,CASSQEVAQGPYEQYF,TRBJ2-7,NA,TRBV4-3,TRBD1
TGTGCCTGGAGTGGGGCGGGGGGAATTCACAATGAGCAGTTCTTC,CAWSGAGGIHNEQFF,TRBJ2-1,few,TRBV30,TRBD2
TGCGCTTCTAGGCCAGGGTCTGTGTACAATGAGCAGTTCTTC,CASRPGSVYNEQFF,TRBJ2-1,NA,TRBV5-1,NA
TGTGCCAGCAGTTTCTATCCTAGCGGGAACTACGAGCAGTACTTC,CASSFYPSGNYEQYF,TRBJ2-7,NA,TRBV27,TRBD2
TGTGCCAGCACCCCCGGAGGCGCGGGGGACACTGAAGCTTTCTTT,CASTPGGAGDTEAFF,TRBJ1-1,NA,TRBV5-5,NA
TGTGCCAGCAGCTTAGCGGCTAGCGGGTCCTACAATGAGCAGTTCTTC,CASSLAASGSYNEQFF,TRBJ2-1,NA,TRBV7-6,TRBD2
TGTGCCAGCAGCTTGAGGTCGGGAGCCCACACCGGGGAGCTGTTTTTT,CASSLRSGAHTGELFF,TRBJ2-2,NA,TRBV5-4,NA
TGCGCCAGCAGCGCAACCCCTAGATCCGGGACAGGACCCTACAATGAGCAGTTCTTC,CASSATPRSGTGPYNEQFF,TRBJ2-1,NA,TRBV10-1,TRBD1
TGTGCCAGTAGTATGGGGGGACAGGACACCTCCTACGAGCAGTACTTC,CASSMGGQDTSYEQYF,TRBJ2-7,NA,TRBV19,TRBD1
TGTGCCAGCAGTCAGACTAGCGGGAGGTACGAGCAGTACTTC,CASSQTSGRYEQYF,TRBJ2-7,NA,TRBV11-1,TRBD2
TGTGCCAGTTCTCGCGGGAGCCTGGGTGAGCAGTTCTTC,CASSRGSLGEQFF,TRBJ2-1,NA,TRBV28,TRBD2
TGTGCCAGCAGCTTAGATAGCAGGGGCTATGGCTACACCTTC,CASSLDSRGYGYTF,TRBJ1-2,once,TRBV11-3,NA